Presented here are 8 T cell receptor beta chains from one specimen sequenced in a study of Ad26.COV2.S vaccination and SARS-CoV-2 variants. Treatment meaning: around 19 received Ad26.COV2.S at low or high dose, single or two shots; a few received placebo; per-sample allocation not given. Day 63 following the first vaccine or placebo injection was when the samples were taken. The repertoire was sequenced with immunoSEQ multiplex PCR; TCRdb's copy has only in-frame clones and lacks some. The data show around 400,000 clones, roughly 90% seen once. The source material was peripheral blood, sampled in a trial of Ad26.COV2.S vaccine versus placebo. Source of these receptors: a person aged 18-60 years who received the Ad26.COV2.S COVID-19 vaccine or a placebo.

This clone occurred once. The chain uses TRBV12-3 or TRBV12-4 and TRBJ1-4; D is undetermined. The CDR3 runs to 13 residues. V was clipped by 0 bases and J by 7 bases, with 6 bases between them. Here the CDR3 DNA reads TGTGCCAGCAGTTTAGCGTGGAGTGAAAAACTGTTTTTT. Its protein product is CASSLAWSEKLFF.

The chain employs TRBV11-2 and TRBJ2-7, with 9 nucleotides matching TRBD2. CDR1 and CDR2 from the germline V gene are SGHAT and FQNNGV. The CDR3 totals 16 residues. With 3 bases clipped from V and 1 base from J, the junction kept 7 bases outside the gene matches. The CDR3 region has the DNA TGTGCCAGCAGCTTTTTCGGACTAGCGATTTCCTACGAGCAGTACTTC. Amino acids: CASSFFGLAISYEQYF.

The chain uses TRBV11-2 and TRBJ2-1, with D uncertain. V lost 3 bases to trimming and J lost 10 bases, with 16 bases between them. CDR3 length equals 14 residues. From germline, CDR1 is SGHAT and CDR2 FQNNGV. The CDR3 here is CASSFPGVQREQFF. The DNA for the CDR3 is TGTGCCAGCAGCTTTCCAGGCGTACAACGGGAGCAGTTCTTC. Using reference TRBV11-2 and TRBJ2-1 for the parts outside the CDR3, the full variable domain is EAGVAQSPRYKIIEKRQSVAFWCNPISGHATLYWYQQILGQGPKLLIQFQNNGVVDDSQLPKDRFSAERLKGVDSTLKIQPAKLEDSAVYLCASSFPGVQREQFFGPGTRLTVL.

The gene calls are TRBV27 and TRBJ1-2; TRBD1 matches 7 bases. The germline CDR1 and CDR2 sequences are MNHEY and SMNVEV (reference sequence). V shed 6 bases, J shed 4 bases, and the junction held 5 bases outside the gene matches. The length of the CDR3 is 13 residues. The CDR3 protein is CASSKGGVYGYTF. The CDR3 DNA follows: TGTGCCAGCAGCAAAGGGGGCGTCTATGGCTACACCTTC.

This chain uses TRBV2 with TRBJ1-1, with a weak D call TRBD1 (6 bases). Germline assignment: CDR1 SNHLY and CDR2 FYNNEI. V lost 7 bases to trimming and J lost 8 bases, with 20 bases between them. This CDR3 has 14 amino acids. The CDR3 DNA follows: TGTGCCAGCAAAGAGGGGGTGGTCGCCAGGGAAGCTTTCTTT. Translating gives CASKEGVVAREAFF.

This chain connects TRBV7-2 to TRBJ1-1; D possibly corresponds to TRBD1 (6 bases). With 1 base removed from V and 11 bases from J, the gap between germline ends came to 17 bases. Germline V gene data show CDR1 as SGHTA and CDR2 as FQGNSA. The CDR3 length is 14 residues. CDR3 sequence reads: CASSLVVLSGDAFF. The DNA of the CDR3 is TGTGCCAGCAGCTTAGTTGTATTGTCAGGGGACGCTTTCTTT. Based on the CDR3 plus reference TRBV7-2 and TRBJ1-1, the full variable domain is GAGVSQSPSNKVTEKGKDVELRCDPISGHTALYWYRQSLGQGLEFLIYFQGNSAPDKSGLPSDRFSAERTGGSVSTLTIQRTQQEDSAVYLCASSLVVLSGDAFFGQGTRLTVV.

J is TRBJ2-7 and V is TRBV5-5; a weak D match, TRBD1 (7 bases). This CDR3 has 15 residues. Trimming took off 0 bases at V and 2 bases at J, with 12 bases between the two ends. Germline V lookup: CDR1 SGHKS, CDR2 YYEKEE (reference sequence). CDR3 protein: CASSLDGGGAYEQYF. In nucleotides, the CDR3 is TGTGCCAGCAGCTTGGATGGAGGGGGCGCCTACGAGCAGTACTTC.

The J gene is TRBJ1-1, the V gene TRBV7-2; perhaps TRBD1 as D (5 bases). Germline assignment: CDR1 SGHTA and CDR2 FQGNSA. This CDR3 has 13 residues. V was trimmed by 5 bases and J by 3 bases, leaving 10 bases between them. CDR3 sequence (DNA): TGTGCCAGCAGCCCCAGGGTAGACACTGAAGCTTTCTTT. Its protein is CASSPRVDTEAFF.